This T cell receptor (beta chain) was documented in a study of OX40 agonist ivuxolimab in advanced cancers. In terms of the full investigation: Ivuxolimab was a fully human IgG2 agonistic monoclonal antibody targeting the costimulatory receptor OX40 (CD134). Intravenous ivuxolimab was administered to patients every 2 weeks at six dose levels: 0.01, 0.1, 0.3, 1.5, 3 and 10 mg/kg. Of the approximately 50 patients in dose escalation, about 20 had hepatocellular carcinoma, about 15 had melanoma, 9 had renal cell carcinoma and 9 had head and neck cancer. A male proportion of 82.7% and a mean age of 60 years, ranging from 23 to 79, were recorded for the dose-escalation cohort. Prior anti-PD-1, anti-PD-L1 or anti-CTLA-4 therapy was permitted, and 40% of dose-escalation patients had received checkpoint inhibitors. Partial responses occurred in three dose-escalation patients, of whom one had hepatocellular carcinoma and two had cutaneous melanoma. Peripheral TCRbeta sequencing aimed to test whether ivuxolimab altered TCR sequence diversity and caused clonal T-cell expansion. The monotherapy dose-escalation portion (N = 52 patients) of the phase I ivuxolimab trial is reported in the paper. The research as a whole found: In the 0.1-3.0 mg/kg groups, partial responders had among the lowest normalized peripheral clonal expansion, particularly in CD8+ T cells. At doses of 0.1 to 3.0 mg/kg, clonal expansion of both CD4+ and CD8+ T cells in blood was seen between baseline and week 6. Which antigens the clonally expanded peripheral T cells were specific for was not determined. After ivuxolimab, more expanded clones were found on average in CD8+ T cells than in CD4+ T cells. Low levels of normalized T-cell clonal expansion were also seen in some patients who did not respond.

Genomic DNA was extracted from sorted cells for sequencing of the TCRbeta CDR3 region. The immunoSEQ Assay was used to sequence the TCRbeta CDR3 regions. Drawn from immuneACCESS, this table holds only the in-frame rearrangements with V and J called that TCRdb kept. Clones are partly lost; checked studies trace under half to an unresolved V gene and leave the rest unexplained. The sample table records about 64,000 clones; roughly nine tenths of these occur just once. 14% of the sample belongs to the ten largest clones. Remarks on this clone: Its antigen is still unknown. Base qualities are not provided; no much larger clone lies one nucleotide away.

CDR1 and CDR2, per the germline V gene, are SGDLS and YYNGEE. The CDR3 goes from the cysteine to the phenylalanine over 17 residues. Only CDR3 DNA remains: 51 bases, in frame from the first base. The junction shows trimming of 4 bases on V and 6 bases on J, and the gene matches do not reach 17 bases of it. Patients with autoimmune disease history or receiving systemic immunosuppression were excluded from the trial. In every dose cohort, peripheral blood was drawn for TCR sequencing at baseline, cycle 4 day 1, and cycle 7 day 1. Samples were obtained from an open-label, multicenter, first-in-human phase I dose-escalation trial of ivuxolimab. Adults with locally advanced or metastatic melanoma, renal cell carcinoma, hepatocellular carcinoma or head and neck squamous cell carcinoma were enrolled in the trial. Before TCR sequencing, CD4+ T cells and CD8+ T cells were sorted from peripheral blood as separate populations.

This receptor was obtained from an adult with an advanced solid tumor such as melanoma, head and neck, liver or kidney cancer. The V and J genes are TRBV9 and TRBJ2-7, with 9 bases in between that match TRBD2. Sequenced material: CD4+ or CD8+ T cells sorted from blood, taken in a trial of the OX40 agonist ivuxolimab. The CDR3 protein: CASSQSPPGTSSVEQYF. The nucleotide sequence reads as follows: TGTGCCAGCAGCCAATCCCCCCCCGGGACTAGCTCCGTCGAGCAGTACTTC.